A selection of T cell receptor beta chains follows, all from one sample in a study of post-analysis software for immune sequencing data. TCRdb re-called the PCR reads with MiXCR, one entry per CDR3 protein. Here the sample spans about 430,000 distinct CDR3 sequences, more than 30% being singletons. The sequenced sample was blood. Source of these receptors: a girl aged 2 to 9 with multiple sclerosis. CDR3s include the opening cysteine and the closing phenylalanine or tryptophan. The order of the fields is CDR3 length, J gene, V gene, D gene, clone size, CDR3 DNA, CDR3 protein. The D gene is left open where the match is weak. The size of a clone is reported for some rows only, either as once, few or many, or as a class for expanded clones.

length: 17
J: TRBJ2-3
V: TRBV6-1
D: TRBD2
size: -
DNA: TGTGCCAGCAGTGAAATGGTAGCGGGACCTGCGGAAGATACGCAGTATTTT
CDR3: CASSEMVAGPAEDTQYF

length: 15
J: TRBJ2-7
V: TRBV7-2
D: -
size: few
DNA: TGTGCCAGCAGCTTAGTGGCTAGCGCCACCTACGAGCAGTACTTC
CDR3: CASSLVASATYEQYF

length: 16
J: TRBJ2-3
V: TRBV29-1
D: -
size: -
DNA: TGCAGCGTTGATCGAGTCGGCGGGGAATTCACAGATACGCAGTATTTT
CDR3: CSVDRVGGEFTDTQYF

length: 13
J: TRBJ1-5
V: TRBV24-1
D: -
size: -
DNA: TGTGCCACCAGTGATTTTGGGGTCCAGCCCCAGCATTTT
CDR3: CATSDFGVQPQHF

length: 18
J: TRBJ2-7
V: TRBV28
D: TRBD2
size: few
DNA: TGTGCCAGCAGTGCGTCCAATCATCGACTAGCGGGAGTCCACGAGCAGTACTTC
CDR3: CASSASNHRLAGVHEQYF

length: 15
J: TRBJ2-1
V: TRBV20-1
D: -
size: few
DNA: TGCAGTGCTAGAGATATGGCCGGCCTCTACAATGAGCAGTTCTTC
CDR3: CSARDMAGLYNEQFF

length: 17
J: TRBJ2-1
V: TRBV7-2
D: TRBD2
size: -
DNA: TGTGCCAGCAGCCTCGGAGCACTAGCGGCCTCCTACAATGAGCAGTTCTTC
CDR3: CASSLGALAASYNEQFF

length: 13
J: TRBJ1-2
V: TRBV15
D: -
size: few
DNA: TGTGCCACCAGCAGGGACTCAAACTATGGCTACACCTTC
CDR3: CATSRDSNYGYTF

length: 16
J: TRBJ2-7
V: TRBV7-2
D: TRBD2
size: -
DNA: TGTGCCAGCAGCTTATCAACTAGCGGGAGTAGGTACGAGCAGTACTTC
CDR3: CASSLSTSGSRYEQYF

length: 11
J: TRBJ1-2
V: TRBV12-3/TRBV12-4
D: -
size: many
DNA: TGTGCCAGCAAGCGGGAATATGGCTACACCTTC
CDR3: CASKREYGYTF